The 18 T cell receptor beta chains given below trace back to one sample, sequenced in a study of blood T cell repertoires in COVID-19. Assay used: immunoSEQ multiplex PCR; TCRdb lists only in-frame clones, some missing. The table lists 300,000 to 350,000 clones, about 87% of them singletons. The sample comprised peripheral blood. These receptors were obtained from a man younger than 45 with COVID-19, enrolled during active disease.

The chain couples TRBV7-9 to TRBJ2-2; 9 bases align to TRBD1. The CDR3 contains 13 residues. Germline V gives CDR1 SEHNR, CDR2 FQNEAQ (reference sequence). Trimming cost V 5 bases and J 6 bases; bases outside gene matches: 1. CDR3 amino acids: CASSRQGAGELFF. CDR3 sequence (DNA): TGTGCCAGCAGCCGACAGGGGGCCGGGGAGCTGTTTTTT.

V gene TRBV6-4 combines with J gene TRBJ2-1; 7 bases agree with TRBD1. Germline assignment: CDR1 MRHNA and CDR2 SNTAGT. The CDR3 contains 13 residues. V lost 7 bases, J lost 10 bases, and 10 bases stayed unmatched. The CDR3 protein is CASNIRTGGEQFF. Here the CDR3 DNA reads TGTGCCAGCAATATAAGGACAGGCGGCGAGCAGTTCTTC.

This chain joins TRBV6-5 and TRBJ2-7; the match to TRBD2 covers 10 bases. The CDR3 has 16 amino acids. The germline V gene has CDR1 MNHEY and CDR2 SVGAGI. V shed 2 bases and J 4 bases; nucleotides not matched to a gene: 8. CDR3 residues: CASSYQVAGGNYEQYF. The CDR3 bases are TGTGCCAGCAGTTACCAGGTAGCGGGGGGCAATTACGAGCAGTACTTC.

The rearrangement uses TRBV12-5 and TRBJ1-2, with unresolved D. This CDR3 comprises 12 residues. Germline V gene data show CDR1 as LGHNT and CDR2 as FRNRAP. Trimming took 4 bases from V and 7 from J, leaving 10 bases between them. The CDR3 DNA is TGTGCTAGTGGTTCCGCCACTGGTGGCTACACCTTC. As protein: CASGSATGGYTF.

The J gene is TRBJ2-7, the V gene TRBV18; D might be TRBD1 (5 bases). V was clipped by 8 bases and J by 5 bases, with 16 bases between them. CDR3 length equals 13 residues. Germline-derived CDR1 and CDR2 are KGHSH and LQKENI. The CDR3 reads CASTRTNGNEQYF. CDR3 DNA sequence: TGTGCCAGCACCCGGACAAATGGAAACGAGCAGTACTTC. Drawing the rest from reference TRBV18 and TRBJ2-7, the complete variable domain is NAGVMQNPRHLVRRRGQEARLRCSPMKGHSHVYWYRQLPEEGLKFMVYLQKENIIDESGMPKERFSAEFPKEGPSILRIQQVVRGDSAAYFCASTRTNGNEQYFGPGTRLTVT.

The V gene is TRBV6-2 or TRBV6-3, the J gene TRBJ1-2; no definite D call. CDR3 length: 14 amino acids. CDR1 and CDR2 from the germline V gene are MNHEY and SVGEGT. The V end lost 3 bases, the J end lost 5 bases, and 13 bases lay between the germline ends. In DNA, the CDR3 is TGTGCCAGCAGTTATTTAATGGGCAATTATGGCTACACCTTC. It translates to CASSYLMGNYGYTF.

J is TRBJ1-1 and V is TRBV12-3 or TRBV12-4; D gene uncertain. This CDR3 has 10 amino acids. Trimming removed 3 bases from V and 9 bases from J, with 5 bases in between. DNA of the CDR3: TGTGCCAGCAGTTTCCCAAAAGCTTTCTTT. Encoded protein: CASSFPKAFF.

The J gene is TRBJ2-3, the V gene TRBV7-9, with TRBD2 matching over 9 bases. The CDR3 sequence is 18 residues long. Losses at the gene ends were 1 base for V and 3 bases for J; bases not matched to a gene: 11. Germline assignment: CDR1 SEHNR and CDR2 FQNEAQ (reference sequence). The CDR3 reads CASSLESFGGGGTDTQYF. The DNA for the CDR3 is TGTGCCAGCAGCTTAGAATCGTTCGGCGGGGGGGGAACAGATACGCAGTATTTT. The whole variable domain, remainder taken from reference TRBV7-9 and TRBJ2-3, is DTGVSQNPRHKITKRGQNVTFRCDPISEHNRLYWYRQTLGQGPEFLTYFQNEAQLEKSRLLSDRFSAERPKGSFSTLEIQRTEQGDSAMYLCASSLESFGGGGTDTQYFGPGTRLTVL.

Concerning this clone itself: The sample contains more than one DNA sequence encoding this CDR3. This chain joins TRBV27 and TRBJ1-1; a weak D match, TRBD1 (5 bases). The CDR3 has 12 amino acids. The V gene lost 5 bases and the J gene lost 5 bases, with 9 bases spanning the gap. Germline V lookup: CDR1 MNHEY, CDR2 SMNVEV (reference sequence). CDR3 region: CASSPGGTEAFF. The CDR3 DNA reads as TGTGCCAGCAGTCCCGGGGGGACTGAAGCTTTCTTT.

J is TRBJ2-6 and V is TRBV6-5, with unresolved D. The CDR3 runs to 12 residues. Trimming removed 7 bases from V and 3 bases from J, with 4 bases in between. Germline assignment: CDR1 MNHEY and CDR2 SVGAGI. This chain's CDR3 is CASTSGANVLTF. DNA for the CDR3: TGTGCCAGCACGAGTGGGGCCAACGTCCTGACTTTC.

This chain links TRBV7-2 with TRBJ1-2; 8 bases agree with TRBD1. Trimming cost V 1 base and J 4 bases; bases outside gene matches: 5. The CDR3 runs 15 residues. CDR1 is SGHTA, CDR2 FQGNSA, per germline. This chain's CDR3 is CASSLGAGGIYGYTF. The DNA for the CDR3 is TGTGCCAGCAGCTTAGGAGCAGGGGGCATCTATGGCTACACCTTC.

The V and J genes are TRBV6-2 or TRBV6-3 and TRBJ1-2, with D possibly TRBD1 on 5 matching bases. V lost 0 bases and J 6 bases, leaving 11 bases between the germline ends. Germline V gives CDR1 MNHEY, CDR2 SVGEGT. The CDR3 sequence is 14 residues long. The CDR3 here is CASSYSMEGNGYTF. The CDR3 nucleotides are TGTGCCAGCAGTTACTCGATGGAGGGGAATGGCTACACCTTC.

The chain uses TRBV19 and TRBJ1-5; weak D call: TRBD1 (5 bases). The germline V gene encodes CDR1 LNHDA and CDR2 SQIVND (reference sequence). This CDR3 contains 15 residues. Trimming took 1 base from V and 0 from J, leaving 7 bases between them. The CDR3 nucleotides read TGTGCCAGTAGTATAGGGGGGGGTAGCAATCAGCCCCAGCATTTT. This translates into CASSIGGGSNQPQHF.

V gene TRBV7-2 combines with J gene TRBJ2-1, with 13 bases matching TRBD2. Germline CDR1 reads SGHTA; CDR2 reads FQGNSA. The CDR3 is made up of 16 amino acids. The J segment lost 9 bases and the V segment lost 5 bases, leaving 10 bases of the junction unmatched. CDR3 sequence reads: CASSPTGTSGDIEQFF. CDR3 coding DNA: TGTGCCAGCAGCCCCACCGGGACTAGCGGGGACATTGAGCAGTTCTTC.

This clone was observed a single time. V is TRBV7-2 and J is TRBJ1-4, with no clear D. CDR1 SGHTA and CDR2 FQGNSA come from the germline V gene. V shed 0 bases and J shed 0 bases, with 11 bases lying between them. The CDR3 consists of 17 residues. As DNA, the CDR3 is TGTGCCAGCAGCTTAGCGAGGCCGGCTGCAACTAATGAAAAACTGTTTTTT. Protein sequence: CASSLARPAATNEKLFF.

This chain links TRBV9 with TRBJ2-1; 8 positions match TRBD2. Germline loops: CDR1 SGDLS, CDR2 YYNGEE. The CDR3 is 15 amino acids. The V and J ends lost 0 bases and 6 bases, in that order; junction bases with no gene match: 5. The CDR3 DNA is TGTGCCAGCAGCGTAGGGGTTACTAGCGGCAATGAGCAGTTCTTC. Translated: CASSVGVTSGNEQFF.

The CDR3 DNA reads as TGTGCCAGCAGTTACCCAGGGGGCGGGGAGACCCAGTACTTC. It specifies CASSYPGGGETQYF. This chain links TRBV6-5 with TRBJ2-5, with 8 bases matching TRBD1. Trimming removed 2 bases from V and 5 bases from J; junction bases left unmatched: 4. This CDR3 has 14 amino acids. The V gene's germline CDR1 is MNHEY and CDR2 SVGAGI.

The genes are TRBV9 and TRBJ1-2; 8 bases map to TRBD1. V shed 3 bases and J 7 bases; nucleotides not matched to a gene: 8. The CDR3 contains 14 residues. Per the germline V gene, CDR1 is SGDLS and CDR2 is YYNGEE. DNA for the CDR3: TGTGCCAGCAGCGCGGACAGGGCAGCTGGTGGCTACACCTTC. Encoded protein: CASSADRAAGGYTF.